This TCR beta chain was obtained from a study of T cell changes during pregnancy in multiple sclerosis. Produced via immunoSEQ multiplex PCR; TCRdb's table is partial and in-frame only. The data show some 60,000 clones, over 75% seen once. The TCR sequence derives from a female donor in good health, enrolled as a control in a pregnancy study. The specimen comprised peripheral blood, sampled in the first trimester of pregnancy.

The CDR3 DNA follows: TGTGCCAGCAGCGTAGGGGGGGTCTACGAGCAGTACTTC. It is translated as CASSVGGVYEQYF. This chain joins TRBV9 and TRBJ2-7, with D perhaps matching TRBD2 (6 bases). With 0 bases removed from V and 3 bases from J, the gap between germline ends came to 7 bases. Germline assignment: CDR1 SGDLS and CDR2 YYNGEE. The CDR3 is made up of 13 amino acids. Full variable domain (rest looked up from reference TRBV9 and TRBJ2-7): DSGVTQTPKHLITATGQRVTLRCSPRSGDLSVYWYQQSLDQGLQFLIQYYNGEERAKGNILERFSAQQFPDLHSELNLSSLELGDSALYFCASSVGGVYEQYFGPGTRLTVT.